These 10 T cell receptor beta chains originate from one sample sequenced in a study of cytomegalovirus exposure and HLA in healthy donors. The PCR was carried out with 60 Vbeta primers and 13 Jbeta primers. Assay used: immunoSEQ multiplex PCR; TCRdb lists only in-frame clones, some missing. The profile shows over 95,000 clones, 82% of them singletons. The specimen sequenced was PBMCs. Every receptor here comes from a woman aged 18 to 35 in good health and CMV-seronegative.

The genes are TRBV7-2 and TRBJ1-2; D perhaps matches TRBD1 (5 bases). The germline V gene has CDR1 SGHTA and CDR2 FQGNSA. There are 14 residues in the CDR3. With 1 base removed from V and 5 bases from J, the gap between germline ends came to 11 bases. The CDR3 coding sequence is TGTGCCAGCAGCTTAGGTGGCAGGGATTATGGCTACACCTTC. It is translated as CASSLGGRDYGYTF.

This clone was found a few times. The chain carries TRBV6-6 and TRBJ1-1; 7 bases map to TRBD1. The germline V gene has CDR1 MNHNY and CDR2 SVGAGI (reference sequence). CDR3 length: 14 amino acids. V gave up 6 bases and J gave up 7 bases; unmatched junction bases: 11. The CDR3 DNA reads as TGTGCCAGCAGGCCGGGACAGACACTTTATGAAGCTTTCTTT. This gives the protein CASRPGQTLYEAFF.

The chain is built from TRBV7-2 and TRBJ1-3; TRBD1 agrees at 8 bases. This CDR3 spans 14 amino acids. Germline V lookup: CDR1 SGHTA, CDR2 FQGNSA. J gave up 4 bases and V 8 bases, and 7 bases lay outside the gene matches. This chain's CDR3 is CASGKDRAGNTIYF. CDR3 in DNA: TGTGCCAGCGGGAAGGACAGGGCCGGAAACACCATATATTTT.

This clone was found once. V usage is TRBV4-1 and J usage is TRBJ1-2, with D perhaps matching TRBD1 (5 bases). The CDR3 extends over 16 amino acids. The germline gives CDR1 MGHRA, CDR2 YSYEKL. The germline V and J ends were trimmed by 1 base and 0 bases, with 12 bases remaining between them. CDR3 nucleotide sequence: TGCGCCAGCAGCCAAGTCCGGACACATCCTAACTATGGCTACACCTTC. This gives the protein CASSQVRTHPNYGYTF.

The chain is built from TRBV11-2 and TRBJ2-5; 9 nucleotides align to TRBD1. CDR1 and CDR2 (germline): SGHAT, FQNNGV. The CDR3 runs 15 residues. J lost 5 bases, V lost 1 base, and 5 bases had no gene match. CDR3 residues: CASSLGGQGTETQYF. For the CDR3, the DNA is TGTGCCAGCAGCTTAGGGGGACAGGGTACGGAGACCCAGTACTTC.

This chain joins TRBV5-1 and TRBJ1-1; 7 nucleotides line up with TRBD1. This CDR3 has 15 residues. The trim removed 3 bases at V and 0 bases at J, leaving 5 bases unmatched. The germline gives CDR1 SGHRS, CDR2 YFSETQ. This chain's CDR3 is CASSYGGQLNTEAFF. CDR3 nucleotides: TGCGCCAGCAGCTACGGGGGACAGTTGAACACTGAAGCTTTCTTT.

This clone occurred a few times. This rearrangement joins TRBV4-1 to TRBJ2-4, with 8 bases identical to TRBD1. Germline assignment: CDR1 MGHRA and CDR2 YSYEKL. This CDR3 spans 20 amino acids. The ends lost 3 bases at V and 0 bases at J; junction bases unmatched: 16. The CDR3 bases are TGCGCCAGCAGCCACAGCAGGGGGCGCGGGTCTGCCCTAGCCAAAAACATTCAGTACTTC. It specifies CASSHSRGRGSALAKNIQYF.

On this clone itself: The same CDR3 is also encoded by other DNA sequences in this sample. The chain joins TRBV10-3 to TRBJ2-7; a possible D gene is TRBD1 (6 bases). CDR3 length equals 12 residues. With 4 bases removed from V and 6 bases from J, the gap between germline ends came to 10 bases. From germline, CDR1 is ENHRY and CDR2 SYGVKD. The CDR3 sequence is CAISALQGEQYF. The DNA for the CDR3 is TGTGCCATCAGTGCTTTACAGGGCGAGCAGTACTTC.

This clone occurred once. The rearrangement links TRBV27 to TRBJ2-1, with 13 nucleotides matching TRBD2. The germline CDR1 and CDR2 sequences are MNHEY and SMNVEV (reference sequence). The trim removed 8 bases at V and 5 bases at J, leaving 3 bases unmatched. The CDR3 runs 14 residues. CDR3 in amino acids: CASSGLAGHNEQFF. The CDR3 bases are TGTGCCAGCTCGGGACTAGCGGGACACAATGAGCAGTTCTTC.

The chain carries TRBV30 and TRBJ2-2; D possibly corresponds to TRBD1 (6 bases). V lost 7 bases, J lost 7 bases, and 16 bases lay in between. Per the germline V gene, CDR1 is GTSNPN and CDR2 is SVGIG (reference sequence). The CDR3 is made up of 13 amino acids. This CDR3 is CALTGPRGGELFF. The CDR3 nucleotides read TGTGCCTTGACAGGTCCGAGAGGCGGGGAGCTGTTTTTT.